This T cell receptor (beta chain) was sequenced in a study of cytomegalovirus exposure and HLA in healthy donors. Whole-study findings and limits: With further analysis later on, most CMV-associated TCR beta chains appeared HLA-restricted. Other equally common chains were less clonally expanded than HLA-associated TCR beta chains, a later analysis showed.

The PCR contained 60 Vbeta and 13 Jbeta primers. In the original workflow: The count from a later analysis was 65 million to 90 million unique TCR beta chains, some 10 million of them shared. The protocol was immunoSEQ multiplex PCR, while the TCRdb copy is restricted to in-frame clones and leaves out a portion. V and J calls and clone size are given by that table; D and trimming were obtained from the DNA. The sample shows more than 140,000 clones, around 75% of them seen only once. As for this clone: Its antigen is as yet unknown.

Sequencing was done on a sample of PBMCs. The TCR was taken from a man aged 35-49 years in good health and CMV-seronegative.

The CDR3 DNA reads TGTGCCAGTAGTATAAATAGCGGGGGGGCGGATGAGCAGTTCTTC. Amino acids: CASSINSGGADEQFF. This sequence joins TRBV19 and TRBJ2-1, with 11 bases matching TRBD2. The CDR3 has 15 amino acids. Germline assignment: CDR1 LNHDA and CDR2 SQIVND (reference sequence). The V gene end was trimmed by 2 bases and the J gene end by 8 bases; junction bases not matched to a gene: 5.